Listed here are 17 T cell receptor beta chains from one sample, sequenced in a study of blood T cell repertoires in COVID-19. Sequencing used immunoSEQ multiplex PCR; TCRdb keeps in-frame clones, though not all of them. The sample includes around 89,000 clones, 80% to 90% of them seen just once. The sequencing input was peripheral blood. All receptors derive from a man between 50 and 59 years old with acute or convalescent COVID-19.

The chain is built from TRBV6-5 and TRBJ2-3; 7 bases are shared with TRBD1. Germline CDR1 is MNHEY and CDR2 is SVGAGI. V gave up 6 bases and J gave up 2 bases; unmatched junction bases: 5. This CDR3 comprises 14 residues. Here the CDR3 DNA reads TGTGCCAGCAGATCGGGACAGCTCACAGATACGCAGTATTTT. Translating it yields CASRSGQLTDTQYF.

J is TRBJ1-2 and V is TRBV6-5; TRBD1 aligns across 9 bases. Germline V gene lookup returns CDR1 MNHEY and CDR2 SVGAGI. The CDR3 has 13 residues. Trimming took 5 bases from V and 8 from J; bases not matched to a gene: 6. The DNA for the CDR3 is TGTGCCAGCAGTCTGGACAGGGGAGGGGGCTACACCTTC. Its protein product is CASSLDRGGGYTF.

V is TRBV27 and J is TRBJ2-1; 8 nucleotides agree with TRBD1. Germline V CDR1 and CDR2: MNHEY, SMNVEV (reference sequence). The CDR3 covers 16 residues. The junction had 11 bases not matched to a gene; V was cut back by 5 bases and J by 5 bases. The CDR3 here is CASSKHRGAGNNEQFF. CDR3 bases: TGTGCCAGCAGTAAACACAGGGGGGCAGGTAACAATGAGCAGTTCTTC.

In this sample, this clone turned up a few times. DNA of the CDR3: TGTGCCAGCAGACCCGCGGGCCCGGAGGGAGGCTACACCTTC. Amino acid sequence: CASRPAGPEGGYTF. The rearrangement uses TRBV27 and TRBJ1-2; the D is unclear. Germline-derived CDR1 and CDR2 are MNHEY and SMNVEV (reference sequence). Trimming removed 6 bases at V and 8 bases at J, with 19 bases between. The CDR3 is 14 amino acids.

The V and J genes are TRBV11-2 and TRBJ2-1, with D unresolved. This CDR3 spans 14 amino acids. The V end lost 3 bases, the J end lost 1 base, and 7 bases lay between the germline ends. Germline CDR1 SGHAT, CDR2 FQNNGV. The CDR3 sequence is CASSFSSSYNEQFF. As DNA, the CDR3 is TGTGCCAGCAGCTTTAGCTCGTCCTACAATGAGCAGTTCTTC.

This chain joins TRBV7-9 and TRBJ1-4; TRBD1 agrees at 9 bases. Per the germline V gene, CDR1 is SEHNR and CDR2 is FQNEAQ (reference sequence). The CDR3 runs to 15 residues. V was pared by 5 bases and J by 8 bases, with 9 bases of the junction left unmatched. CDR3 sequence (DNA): TGTGCCAGCAGCCAGGGACAGGGTCAAAACGAAAAACTGTTTTTT. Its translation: CASSQGQGQNEKLFF.

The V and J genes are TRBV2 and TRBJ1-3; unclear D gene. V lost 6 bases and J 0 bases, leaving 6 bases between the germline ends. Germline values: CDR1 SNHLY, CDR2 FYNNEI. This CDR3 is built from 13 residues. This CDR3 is CASSEGSGNTIYF. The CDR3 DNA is TGTGCCAGCAGCGAGGGCTCTGGAAACACCATATATTTT.

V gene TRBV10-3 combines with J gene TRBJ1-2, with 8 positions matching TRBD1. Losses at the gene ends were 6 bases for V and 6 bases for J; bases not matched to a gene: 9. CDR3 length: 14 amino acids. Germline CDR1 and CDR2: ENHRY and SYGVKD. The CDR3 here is CAISATQGADGYTF. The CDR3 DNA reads TGTGCCATCAGCGCGACCCAGGGGGCTGATGGCTACACCTTC.

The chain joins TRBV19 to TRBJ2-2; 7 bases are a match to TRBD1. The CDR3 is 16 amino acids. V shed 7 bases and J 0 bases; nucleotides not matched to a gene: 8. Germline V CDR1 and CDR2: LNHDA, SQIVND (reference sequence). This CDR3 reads CASTKTGTANTGELFF. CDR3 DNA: TGTGCCAGTACCAAAACGGGGACAGCGAACACCGGGGAGCTGTTTTTT.

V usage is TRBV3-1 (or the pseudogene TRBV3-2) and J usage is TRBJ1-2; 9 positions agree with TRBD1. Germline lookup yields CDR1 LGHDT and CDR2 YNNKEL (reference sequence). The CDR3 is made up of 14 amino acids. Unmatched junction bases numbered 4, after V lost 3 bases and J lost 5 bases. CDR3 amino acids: CASSHWDRDYGYTF. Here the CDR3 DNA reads TGTGCCAGCAGCCATTGGGACAGGGATTATGGCTACACCTTC.

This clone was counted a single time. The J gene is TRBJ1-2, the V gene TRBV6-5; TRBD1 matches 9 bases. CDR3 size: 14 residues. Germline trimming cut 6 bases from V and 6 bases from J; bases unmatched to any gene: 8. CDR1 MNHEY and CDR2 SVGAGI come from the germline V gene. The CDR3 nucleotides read TGTGCCAGCAGGGCTAATACAGGGGGCAATGGCTACACCTTC. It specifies CASRANTGGNGYTF.

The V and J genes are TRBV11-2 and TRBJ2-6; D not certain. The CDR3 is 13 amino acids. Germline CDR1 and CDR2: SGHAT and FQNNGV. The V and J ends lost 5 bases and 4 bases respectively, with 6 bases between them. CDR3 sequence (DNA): TGTGCCAGCAGCCCCCTAGGGGCCAACGTCCTGACTTTC. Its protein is CASSPLGANVLTF.

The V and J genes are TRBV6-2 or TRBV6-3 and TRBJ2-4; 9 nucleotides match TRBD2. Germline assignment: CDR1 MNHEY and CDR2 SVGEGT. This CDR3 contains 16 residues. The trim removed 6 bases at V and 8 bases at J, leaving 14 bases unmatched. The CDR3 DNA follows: TGTGCCAGCAGCCCTGGGGGTAGCGGGGGCTGGGACATTCAGTACTTC. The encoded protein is CASSPGGSGGWDIQYF.

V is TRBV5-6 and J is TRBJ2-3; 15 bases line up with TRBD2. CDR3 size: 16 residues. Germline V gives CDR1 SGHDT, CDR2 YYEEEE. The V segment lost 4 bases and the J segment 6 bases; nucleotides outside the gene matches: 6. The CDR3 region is CASSRTSGGAADTQYF. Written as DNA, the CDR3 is TGTGCCAGCAGCAGGACTAGCGGGGGGGCAGCCGATACGCAGTATTTT.

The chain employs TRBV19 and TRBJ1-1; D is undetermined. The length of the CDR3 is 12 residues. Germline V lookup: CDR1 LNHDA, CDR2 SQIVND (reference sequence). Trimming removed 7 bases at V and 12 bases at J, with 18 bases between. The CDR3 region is CASTLSLQESFF. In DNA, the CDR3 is TGTGCCAGTACCCTCTCCCTCCAGGAATCTTTCTTT.

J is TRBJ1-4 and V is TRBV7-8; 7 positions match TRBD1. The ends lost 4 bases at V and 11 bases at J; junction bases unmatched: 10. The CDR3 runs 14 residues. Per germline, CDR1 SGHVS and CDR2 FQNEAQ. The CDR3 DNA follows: TGTGCCAGCAGCTCCCTCCTGACAGGGTTCAAACTGTTTTTT. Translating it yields CASSSLLTGFKLFF.

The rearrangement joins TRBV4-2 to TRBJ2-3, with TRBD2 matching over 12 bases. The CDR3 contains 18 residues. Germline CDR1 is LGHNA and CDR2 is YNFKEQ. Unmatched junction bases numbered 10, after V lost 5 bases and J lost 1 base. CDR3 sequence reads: CASSAPRSSGGGTDTQYF. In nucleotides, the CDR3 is TGTGCCAGCAGCGCTCCTCGCTCTAGCGGGGGGGGCACAGATACGCAGTATTTT.